This TCR beta chain was retrieved from a study of Graves' ophthalmopathy and Graves' hyperthyroidism. Findings and limits, study-wide: Blood also carried most expanded thyroid clonotypes exceeding 0.001 frequency.

In donors with ophthalmopathy, activity was moderate-to-severe, with CAS ≥3, NOSPECS ≥4 and duration under 3 months. A roughly 9.1 ml volume of fresh peripheral blood provided the PBMCs. The study amplified TCR beta CDR3 regions using RNA transcripts. RT-PCR with HTBI primers came first, then second-round multiplex PCR. TCRdb recomputed calls from the multiplex PCR reads with MiXCR, one row per CDR3 protein. The top ten clones hold 8% to 10% of a sample with 150,000 to 200,000 distinct CDR3 sequences, under 45% of them seen once. This clonotype has a count of ten or more. Its antigen is unknown. Deletions cut 1 base from V and 4 bases from J, with 13 bases between. CDR3 length equals 14 residues. CDR1 and CDR2 (germline): SQVTM, ANQGSEA.

This receptor was identified in a man aged 25 to 40 with Graves' ophthalmopathy. The chain uses TRBV29-1 and TRBJ2-5; tentatively, D is TRBD2 (6 bases). Sample: peripheral blood. The CDR3 reads CSVEGTSYGETQYF. For the CDR3, the DNA is TGCAGCGTTGAAGGTACTAGCTACGGAGAGACCCAGTACTTC. Variable domain in full (rest from reference TRBV29-1 and TRBJ2-5): SAVISQKPSRDICQRGTSLTIQCQVDSQVTMMFWYRQQPGQSLTLIATANQGSEATYESGFVIDKFPISRPNLTFSTLTVSNMSPEDSSIYLCSVEGTSYGETQYFGPGTRLLVL.